This T cell receptor (beta chain) was observed in a study of cytomegalovirus exposure and HLA in healthy donors. Study at large: The platform used for the roughly 130 validation repertoires matched that of the 666 first-cohort repertoires, a later analysis reported.

Produced via immunoSEQ multiplex PCR; TCRdb's table is partial and in-frame only. Among over 150,000 clones, 75% to 85% were seen once, and the ten largest hold 13%. Broader study findings: Within the 120 validation repertoires, first-cohort TCR clusters tended to co-occur, according to a later analysis. Specific recognition of CMV antigens was confirmed in vitro for three chains (all CMV-associated). The study designated over 150 TCR beta chains cytomegalovirus-associated.

Trimming cost V 0 bases and J 8 bases; bases outside gene matches: 6. The CDR3 covers 15 residues. Germline CDR1 and CDR2: MNHEY and SVGAGI. Remarks on this clone: As yet, its antigen is unknown.

The sequencing input was PBMCs. This sequence joins TRBV6-5 and TRBJ1-4, with TRBD1 matching over 7 bases. The clonotype originates from a woman in her twenties or thirties in good health and CMV-seropositive. In DNA, the CDR3 is TGTGCCAGCAGTTACTCAAGACAGGGTAGCGAAAAACTGTTTTTT. Protein: CASSYSRQGSEKLFF.